The 12 T cell receptor beta chains below come from one sample, sequenced in a study of blood T cell repertoires in COVID-19. The repertoire was sequenced with immunoSEQ multiplex PCR; TCRdb's copy has only in-frame clones and lacks some. Of about 460,000 clones in the sample, around nine tenths were seen once. Sequencing was performed on PBMCs or T cells enriched from blood (not recorded which). Receptor source: a woman aged 60-75 years who had recovered from COVID-19.

The gene calls are TRBV7-8 and TRBJ1-4; D is unclear. Trimming pared 1 base from V and 5 bases from J, leaving 8 bases between. This CDR3 is built from 14 residues. Germline-derived CDR1 and CDR2 are SGHVS and FQNEAQ. As DNA, the CDR3 is TGTGCCAGCAGCTTAGGGTCCGAGAATGAAAAACTGTTTTTT. Translation gives CASSLGSENEKLFF.

The genes are TRBV11-2 and TRBJ2-7, with TRBD1 matching 7 bases. There are 15 residues in the CDR3. The germline gives CDR1 SGHAT, CDR2 FQNNGV. V lost 5 bases to trimming and J lost 5 bases; unmatched junction nucleotides: 12. The CDR3 bases are TGTGCCAGCAGCCCAATCACACGACAGGGTCACGAGCAGTACGTC. It encodes CASSPITRQGHEQYV.

The gene calls are TRBV4-2 and TRBJ2-3, with D possibly being TRBD2 (6 bases). V lost 0 bases, J lost 3 bases, and 10 bases lay in between. From germline, CDR1 is LGHNA and CDR2 YNFKEQ. This CDR3 is built from 15 residues. CDR3 sequence reads: CASSQDASDTDTQYF. DNA for the CDR3: TGTGCCAGCAGCCAAGATGCTAGCGATACAGATACGCAGTATTTT.

This chain connects TRBV7-9 to TRBJ1-1; 9 bases agree with TRBD1. Trimming removed 1 base from V and 5 bases from J; junction bases left unmatched: 8. The CDR3 length is 16 residues. Germline-derived CDR1 and CDR2 are SEHNR and FQNEAQ (reference sequence). The CDR3 DNA reads as TGTGCCAGCAGCTTAGATCGGGGACAGGGTAAAACTGAAGCTTTCTTT. As protein: CASSLDRGQGKTEAFF.

The V and J genes are TRBV7-2 and TRBJ2-5; possible D gene TRBD1, 5 bases. Trimming shortened V by 3 bases and J by 5 bases, and 13 bases separated the two germline ends. The CDR3 is made up of 14 amino acids. Germline V CDR1 and CDR2: SGHTA, FQGNSA. The CDR3, as DNA: TGTGCCAGCAGCTTCCAGGGTGGTCCGGAGACCCAGTACTTC. The encoded protein is CASSFQGGPETQYF.

This clone was seen only a few times. The chain links TRBV6-2 or TRBV6-3 to TRBJ2-7; unclear D gene. The germline V and J ends were trimmed by 2 bases and 6 bases, with 11 bases remaining between them. This CDR3 region has 13 residues. Germline V CDR1 and CDR2: MNHEY, SVGEGT. Written as DNA, the CDR3 is TGTGCCAGCAGTTACCGTTCGGGTCCCGAGCAGTACGTC. It yields the protein CASSYRSGPEQYV.

CDR3: CASSLKAGGPGTGELFF. The CDR3 DNA follows: TGCGCCAGCAGCTTGAAAGCGGGGGGGCCGGGCACCGGGGAGCTGTTTTTT. The V call is TRBV5-1, the J call TRBJ2-2; TRBD2 agrees at 10 bases. The trim removed 1 base at V and 4 bases at J, leaving 7 bases unmatched. This CDR3 spans 17 amino acids. CDR1 is SGHRS and CDR2 is YFSETQ in the germline V gene.

The J gene is TRBJ1-4, the V gene TRBV18; 8 bases are a match to TRBD1. Per the germline V gene, CDR1 is KGHSH and CDR2 is LQKENI. This CDR3 has 15 amino acids. V was pared by 2 bases and J by 7 bases, with 6 bases of the junction left unmatched. CDR3 amino acids: CASSPGQGGGEKLFF. The CDR3 region has the DNA TGTGCCAGCTCACCAGGACAGGGTGGTGGTGAAAAACTGTTTTTT. The full variable domain, completed using reference TRBV18 and TRBJ1-4, is NAGVMQNPRHLVRRRGQEARLRCSPMKGHSHVYWYRQLPEEGLKFMVYLQKENIIDESGMPKERFSAEFPKEGPSILRIQQVVRGDSAAYFCASSPGQGGGEKLFFGSGTQLSVL.

The J gene is TRBJ2-3, the V gene TRBV11-3; TRBD2 aligns across 8 bases. The V gene end was trimmed by 3 bases and the J gene end by 4 bases; junction bases not matched to a gene: 6. The CDR3 covers 15 residues. Germline loops: CDR1 SGHNT, CDR2 YENEEA. The CDR3 DNA is TGTGCCAGCAGCTTGGGCGGGGGGACCTCAGATACGCAGTATTTT. Translation gives CASSLGGGTSDTQYF.

The rearrangement joins TRBV9 to TRBJ2-2, with D perhaps TRBD2 (6 bases). Germline V gene sequence: CDR1 SGDLS, CDR2 YYNGEE. This CDR3 region has 15 residues. With 7 bases removed from V and 5 bases from J, the gap between germline ends came to 18 bases. The CDR3 loop is CASDPTGSGTGELFF. DNA for the CDR3: TGTGCCAGCGACCCCACCGGGAGTGGGACCGGGGAGCTGTTTTTT.

The V gene is TRBV5-6, the J gene TRBJ1-3; 8 bases line up with TRBD1. Germline lookup yields CDR1 SGHDT and CDR2 YYEEEE. This CDR3 contains 17 residues. Trimming at V came to 3 bases and at J to 4 bases, leaving 12 bases not matched to a gene. The CDR3 sequence is CASSYKGTGSSGNTIYF. In nucleotides, the CDR3 is TGTGCCAGCAGCTATAAAGGGACAGGTTCTTCGGGAAACACCATATATTTT.

The rearrangement links TRBV7-9 to TRBJ2-5, with 7 bases lining up with TRBD1. There are 17 residues in the CDR3. J gave up 1 base and V 5 bases, and 13 bases lay outside the gene matches. CDR1 and CDR2 (germline): SEHNR, FQNEAQ (reference sequence). CDR3 region: CASSVGDRGVFQETQYF. Here the CDR3 DNA reads TGTGCCAGCAGCGTCGGGGACAGAGGAGTTTTCCAAGAGACCCAGTACTTC.